This T cell receptor beta chain is from a study of CD8+ T cells in alopecia areata. Findings and limits, study-wide: An increase in clonality over normal scalp was evident in lesional scalp, especially alopecia totalis/universalis. Alphabeta T cells residing in normal skin are also sequenced in scalp samples. Mice gave a clearer picture of TCR sharing than patients did, possibly for HLA-related reasons.

Researchers picked out CD4+ and CD8+ T cells from PBMCs by sorting. RNA was extracted and reverse transcribed into cDNA as the sequencing template. The data were produced by immunoSEQ multiplex PCR, yet TCRdb's version contains in-frame clones alone and is incomplete. The sample yields 200,000 or so clones, approximately 53% seen once. The ends were cut back, 6 bases at V and 13 bases at J, with 7 bases in the middle. Germline V lookup: CDR1 SGHAT, CDR2 FQNNGV. CDR3 length: 10 residues. Worth noting for this clone: Its antigen is not identified.

The TCR comes from a human donor in good health. The chain combines TRBV11-2 with TRBJ1-6; tentatively, D is TRBD1 (5 bases). The sample comprised CD8+ T cells sorted from blood. The CDR3 spells CASSGGPLHF. The CDR3 DNA reads as TGTGCCAGCAGTGGGGGTCCCCTCCACTTT. Full variable domain (missing parts from reference TRBV11-2 and TRBJ1-6): EAGVAQSPRYKIIEKRQSVAFWCNPISGHATLYWYQQILGQGPKLLIQFQNNGVVDDSQLPKDRFSAERLKGVDSTLKIQPAKLEDSAVYLCASSGGPLHFGNGTRLTVT.